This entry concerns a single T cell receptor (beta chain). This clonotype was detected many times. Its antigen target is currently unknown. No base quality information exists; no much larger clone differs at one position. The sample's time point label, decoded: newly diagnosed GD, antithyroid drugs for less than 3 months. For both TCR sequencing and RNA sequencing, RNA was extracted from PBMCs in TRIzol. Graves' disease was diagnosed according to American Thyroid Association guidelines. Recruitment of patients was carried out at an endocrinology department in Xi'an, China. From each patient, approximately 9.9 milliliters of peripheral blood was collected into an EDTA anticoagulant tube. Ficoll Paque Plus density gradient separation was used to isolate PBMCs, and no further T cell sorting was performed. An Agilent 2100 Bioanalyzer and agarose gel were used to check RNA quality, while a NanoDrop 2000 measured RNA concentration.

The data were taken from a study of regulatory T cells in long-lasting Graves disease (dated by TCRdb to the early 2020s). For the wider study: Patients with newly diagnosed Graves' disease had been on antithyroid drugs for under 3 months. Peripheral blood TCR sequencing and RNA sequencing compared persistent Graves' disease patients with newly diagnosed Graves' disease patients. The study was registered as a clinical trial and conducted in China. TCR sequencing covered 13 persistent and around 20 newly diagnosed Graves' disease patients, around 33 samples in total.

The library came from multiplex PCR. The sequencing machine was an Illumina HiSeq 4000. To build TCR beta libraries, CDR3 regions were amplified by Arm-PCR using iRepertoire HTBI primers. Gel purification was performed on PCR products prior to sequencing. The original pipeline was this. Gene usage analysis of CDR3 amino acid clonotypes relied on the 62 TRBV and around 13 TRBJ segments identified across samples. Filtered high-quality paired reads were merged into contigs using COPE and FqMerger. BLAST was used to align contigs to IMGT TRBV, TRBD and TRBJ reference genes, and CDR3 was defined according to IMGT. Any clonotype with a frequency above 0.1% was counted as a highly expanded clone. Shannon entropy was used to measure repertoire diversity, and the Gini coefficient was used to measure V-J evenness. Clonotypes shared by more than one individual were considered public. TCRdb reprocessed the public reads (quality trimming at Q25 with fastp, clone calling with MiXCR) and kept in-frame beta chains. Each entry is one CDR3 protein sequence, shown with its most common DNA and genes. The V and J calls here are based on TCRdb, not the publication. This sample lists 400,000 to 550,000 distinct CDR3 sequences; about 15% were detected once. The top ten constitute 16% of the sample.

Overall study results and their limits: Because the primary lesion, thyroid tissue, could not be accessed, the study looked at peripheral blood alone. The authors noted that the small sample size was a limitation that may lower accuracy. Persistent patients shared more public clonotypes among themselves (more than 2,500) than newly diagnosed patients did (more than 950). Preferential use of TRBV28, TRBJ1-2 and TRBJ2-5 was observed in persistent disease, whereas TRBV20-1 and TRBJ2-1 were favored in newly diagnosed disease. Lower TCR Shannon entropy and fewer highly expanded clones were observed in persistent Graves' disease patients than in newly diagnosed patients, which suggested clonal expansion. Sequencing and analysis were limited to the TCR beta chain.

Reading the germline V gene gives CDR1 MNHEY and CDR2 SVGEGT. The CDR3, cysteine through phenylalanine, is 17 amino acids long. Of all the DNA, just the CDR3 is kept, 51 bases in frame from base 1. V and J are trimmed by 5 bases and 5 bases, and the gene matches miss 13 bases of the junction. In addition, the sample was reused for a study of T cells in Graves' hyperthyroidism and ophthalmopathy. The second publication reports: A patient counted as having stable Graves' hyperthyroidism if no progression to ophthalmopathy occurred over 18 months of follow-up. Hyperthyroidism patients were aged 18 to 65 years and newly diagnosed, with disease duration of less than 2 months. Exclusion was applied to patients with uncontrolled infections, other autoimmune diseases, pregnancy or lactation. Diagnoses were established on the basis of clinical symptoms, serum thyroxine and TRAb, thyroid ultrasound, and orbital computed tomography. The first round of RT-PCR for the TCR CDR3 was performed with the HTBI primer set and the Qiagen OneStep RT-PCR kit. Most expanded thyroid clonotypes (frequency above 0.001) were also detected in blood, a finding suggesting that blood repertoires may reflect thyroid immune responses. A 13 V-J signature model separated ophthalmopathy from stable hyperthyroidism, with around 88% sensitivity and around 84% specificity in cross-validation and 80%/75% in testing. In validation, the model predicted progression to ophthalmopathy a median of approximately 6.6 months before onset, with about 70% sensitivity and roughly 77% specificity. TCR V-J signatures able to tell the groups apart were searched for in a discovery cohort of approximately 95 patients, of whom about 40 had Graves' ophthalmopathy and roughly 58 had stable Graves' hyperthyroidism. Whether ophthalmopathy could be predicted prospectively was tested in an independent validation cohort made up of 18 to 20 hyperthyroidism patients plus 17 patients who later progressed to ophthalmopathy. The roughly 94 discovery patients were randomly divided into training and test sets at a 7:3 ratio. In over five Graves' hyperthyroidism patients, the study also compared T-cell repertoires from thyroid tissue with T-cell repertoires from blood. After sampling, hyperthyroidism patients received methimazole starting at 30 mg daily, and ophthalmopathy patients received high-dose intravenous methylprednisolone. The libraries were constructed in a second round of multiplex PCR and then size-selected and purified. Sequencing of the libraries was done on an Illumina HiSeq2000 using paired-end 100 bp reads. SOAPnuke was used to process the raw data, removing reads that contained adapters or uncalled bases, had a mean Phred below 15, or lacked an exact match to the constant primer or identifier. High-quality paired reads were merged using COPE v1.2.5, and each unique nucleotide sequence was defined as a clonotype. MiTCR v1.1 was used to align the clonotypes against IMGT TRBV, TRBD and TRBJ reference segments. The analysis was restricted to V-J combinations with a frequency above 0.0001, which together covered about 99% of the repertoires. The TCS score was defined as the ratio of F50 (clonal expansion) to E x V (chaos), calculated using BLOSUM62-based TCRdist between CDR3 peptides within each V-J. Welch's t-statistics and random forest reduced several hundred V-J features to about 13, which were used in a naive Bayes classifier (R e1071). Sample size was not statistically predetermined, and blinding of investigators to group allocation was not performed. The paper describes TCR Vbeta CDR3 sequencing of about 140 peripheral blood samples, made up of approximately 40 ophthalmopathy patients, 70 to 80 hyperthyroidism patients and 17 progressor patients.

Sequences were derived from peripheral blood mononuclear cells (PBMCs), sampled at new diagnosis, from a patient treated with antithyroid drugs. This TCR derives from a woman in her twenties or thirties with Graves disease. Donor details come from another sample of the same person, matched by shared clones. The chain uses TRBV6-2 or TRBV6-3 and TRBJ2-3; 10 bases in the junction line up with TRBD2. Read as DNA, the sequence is TGTGCCAGCAGTACCCCTATCACTAGCGGGGTTAAAGATACGCAGTATTTT. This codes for CASSTPITSGVKDTQYF.